These T cell receptor beta chains were read from a single sample in a study of radiotherapy plus CTLA-4 blockade in lung cancer. The assay was immunoSEQ multiplex PCR, and TCRdb's table has in-frame clones only and misses some. The sample comprises approximately 40,000 clones, around 85% of which are singletons, and around a fifth rests with the top ten. The material sequenced was peripheral blood, taken from a patient treated with radiotherapy plus ipilimumab. The receptors stem from a human donor with non-small cell lung cancer whose response to radiotherapy plus ipilimumab could not be evaluated. Each CDR3 is given without its conserved first and last residue. D genes are given only for firm matches.

V: TRBV7-2
D: TRBD1
J: TRBJ2-5
CDR3: ASSRTGNAETQY

V: TRBV10-3
D: -
J: TRBJ2-1
CDR3: AIRPLVGWGDEQF

V: TRBV6-6
D: -
J: TRBJ1-1
CDR3: ASSQQVNTEAF

V: TRBV20-1
D: -
J: TRBJ2-7
CDR3: SASHAYEQY

V: TRBV5-6
D: TRBD2
J: TRBJ2-1
CDR3: ASSPTTSGHYNEQF

V: TRBV6-6
D: -
J: TRBJ1-5
CDR3: ATREGQPQH

V: TRBV4-1
D: TRBD2
J: TRBJ2-2
CDR3: ASSLAGGPSTGELF

V: TRBV4-1
D: TRBD2
J: TRBJ2-7
CDR3: ASSQSGRAYEQY

V: TRBV7-8
D: -
J: TRBJ2-7
CDR3: ASSQGQTYEQY

V: TRBV4-1
D: TRBD1
J: TRBJ1-5
CDR3: ASSQGMDRGTNQPQH